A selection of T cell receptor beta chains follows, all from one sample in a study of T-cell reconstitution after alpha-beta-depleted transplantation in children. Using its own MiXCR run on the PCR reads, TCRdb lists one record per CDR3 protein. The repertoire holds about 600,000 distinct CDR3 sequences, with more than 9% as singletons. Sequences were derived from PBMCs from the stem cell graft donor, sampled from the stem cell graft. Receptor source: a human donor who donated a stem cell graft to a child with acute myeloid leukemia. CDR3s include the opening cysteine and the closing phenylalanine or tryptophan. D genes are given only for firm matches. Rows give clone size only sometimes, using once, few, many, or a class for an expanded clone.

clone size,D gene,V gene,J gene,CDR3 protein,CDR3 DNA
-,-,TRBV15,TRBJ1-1,CAIVGQPNTEAFF,TGTGCCATTGTCGGACAGCCGAACACTGAAGCTTTCTTT
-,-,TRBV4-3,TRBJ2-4,CASSQARWGGEAKNIQYF,TGCGCCAGCAGCCAAGCCCGGTGGGGGGGCGAGGCCAAAAACATTCAGTACTTC
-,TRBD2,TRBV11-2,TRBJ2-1,CASSLVGSGISYNEQFF,TGTGCCAGCAGCTTAGTTGGTAGCGGGATCTCCTACAATGAGCAGTTCTTC
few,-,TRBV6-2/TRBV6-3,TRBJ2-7,CASSHSPEQYF,TGTGCCAGCAGTCACTCGCCAGAGCAGTACTTC
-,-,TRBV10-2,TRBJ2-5,CASVQGQETQYF,TGCGCCAGCGTACAGGGCCAAGAGACCCAGTACTTC
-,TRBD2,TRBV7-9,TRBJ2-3,CASSFGLAGVGDTQYF,TGTGCCAGCAGCTTTGGACTAGCGGGAGTCGGAGATACGCAGTATTTT
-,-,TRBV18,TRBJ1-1,CASSPLSGGGRNTEAFF,TGTGCCAGCTCACCACTCTCTGGAGGGGGGCGGAACACTGAAGCTTTCTTT
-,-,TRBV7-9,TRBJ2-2,CASSYSRGSDAGELFF,TGTGCCAGCAGCTATAGTCGGGGGAGTGATGCCGGGGAGCTGTTTTTT
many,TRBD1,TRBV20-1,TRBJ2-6,CSVYRGRTLFSLWGANVLTF,TGCAGTGTTTACAGGGGCCGGACCCTGTTTTCCCTCTGGGGGGCCAACGTCCTGACTTTC
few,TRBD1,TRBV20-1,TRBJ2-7,CSAMTGGSYEQYF,TGCAGTGCAATGACAGGGGGGTCCTACGAGCAGTACTTC
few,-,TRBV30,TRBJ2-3,CASILFRTDTQYF,TGTGCCTCGATCCTCTTTAGAACAGATACGCAGTATTTT
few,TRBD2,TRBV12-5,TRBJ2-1,CASGSLGLAGDLRSYNEQFF,TGTGCTAGTGGTTCGCTCGGACTAGCGGGAGACCTTCGCTCCTACAATGAGCAGTTCTTC
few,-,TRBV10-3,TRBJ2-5,CATIGPLGETQYF,TGTGCCACGATAGGACCGTTGGGGGAGACCCAGTACTTC
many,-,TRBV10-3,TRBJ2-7,CAISEGGKREQYF,TGTGCCATCAGTGAGGGGGGAAAGCGGGAGCAGTACTTC
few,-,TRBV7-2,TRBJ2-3,CASSLDSPRKYF,TGTGCCAGCAGTCTCGACTCCCCCCGAAAGTATTTT
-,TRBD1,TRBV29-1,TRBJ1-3,CSATGTGDSGNTIYF,TGCAGCGCCACCGGGACAGGGGACTCTGGAAACACCATATATTTT
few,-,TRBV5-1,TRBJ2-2,CASSPNGGVGELFF,TGCGCCAGCAGCCCAAATGGGGGTGTCGGGGAGCTGTTTTTT
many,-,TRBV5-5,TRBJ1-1,CASSAMKVGTEAFF,TGTGCCAGCAGCGCAATGAAGGTGGGCACTGAAGCTTTCTTT
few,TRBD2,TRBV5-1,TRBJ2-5,CASRLAGDGETQYF,TGCGCCAGCCGACTAGCGGGAGATGGGGAGACCCAGTACTTC
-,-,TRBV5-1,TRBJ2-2,CASSLTTADNTGELFF,TGCGCCAGCAGCTTGACCACGGCAGATAACACCGGGGAGCTGTTTTTT
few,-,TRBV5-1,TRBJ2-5,CASRKTGIQETQYF,TGCGCCAGCAGGAAGACAGGAATCCAAGAGACCCAGTACTTC
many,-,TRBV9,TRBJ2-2,CASSRGVELFF,TGTGCCAGCAGCAGAGGGGTGGAGCTGTTTTTT
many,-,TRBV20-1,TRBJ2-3,CSAPVLPSTDTQYF,TGCAGTGCTCCCGTCCTGCCTAGCACAGATACGCAGTATTTT
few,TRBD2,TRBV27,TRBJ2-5,CASSSQAGGETQYF,TGTGCCAGCAGTTCACAAGCGGGAGGGGAGACCCAGTACTTC
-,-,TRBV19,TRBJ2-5,CASSIMDSIGETQYF,TGTGCCAGTAGTATTATGGACTCCATTGGAGAGACCCAGTACTTC
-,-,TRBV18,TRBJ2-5,CASSPENRPRDQYF,TGTGCCAGCTCACCAGAAAACCGCCCCCGGGACCAGTACTTC
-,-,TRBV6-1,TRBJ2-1,CASSRSGTSNNEQFF,TGTGCCAGCAGTCGTTCCGGGACTTCCAACAATGAGCAGTTCTTC
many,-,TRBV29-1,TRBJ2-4,CSVAGTSNIQYF,TGCAGCGTGGCCGGGACGTCGAACATTCAGTACTTC
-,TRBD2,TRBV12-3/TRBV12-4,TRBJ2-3,CASSLDPGLAGTPQYF,TGTGCCAGCAGTTTAGACCCGGGACTAGCGGGAACGCCACAGTATTTT
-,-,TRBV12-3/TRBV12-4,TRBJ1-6,CASSFLRSPLHF,TGTGCCAGCAGCTTTCTACGTTCACCCCTCCACTTT
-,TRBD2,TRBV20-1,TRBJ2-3,CSARATSGTDTQYF,TGCAGTGCTAGAGCAACTAGCGGAACAGATACGCAGTATTTT
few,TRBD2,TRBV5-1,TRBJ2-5,CASSSAPRTSVQETQYF,TGCGCCAGCAGCTCGGCCCCTCGGACTAGCGTACAAGAGACCCAGTACTTC
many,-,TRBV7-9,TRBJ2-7,CASSPTGSIHEQYF,TGTGCCAGCAGCCCTACAGGGTCGATCCACGAGCAGTACTTC
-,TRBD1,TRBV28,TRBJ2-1,CASSIDMDRVGEQFF,TGTGCCAGCAGTATCGATATGGACAGGGTGGGTGAGCAGTTCTTC
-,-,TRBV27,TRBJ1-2,CASSYRGQGGYTF,TGTGCCAGCAGTTATCGGGGTCAAGGTGGCTACACCTTC
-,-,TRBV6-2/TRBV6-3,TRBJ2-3,CASTGERDTQYF,TGTGCCAGCACAGGCGAGCGGGATACGCAGTATTTT
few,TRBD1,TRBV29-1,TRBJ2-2,CSVKGQGTLSGELFF,TGCAGCGTTAAGGGACAGGGGACCTTGTCCGGGGAGCTGTTTTTT
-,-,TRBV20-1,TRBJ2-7,CSAGGASGYEQYF,TGCAGTGCTGGGGGGGCTAGCGGCTACGAGCAGTACTTC
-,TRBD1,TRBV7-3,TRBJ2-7,CASSKAGTGTLYEQYF,TGTGCCAGCAGCAAAGCCGGGACAGGGACCCTCTACGAGCAGTACTTC
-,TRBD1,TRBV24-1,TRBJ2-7,CATSDSRDRGPYEQYF,TGTGCCACCAGTGATTCACGGGACAGGGGCCCTTACGAGCAGTACTTC
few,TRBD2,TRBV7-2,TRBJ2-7,CASSMTSFYEQYF,TGTGCCAGCAGCATGACTAGCTTCTACGAGCAGTACTTC
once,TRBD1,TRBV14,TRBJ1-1,CASSQDQGAVNTEAFF,TGTGCCAGCAGCCAAGATCAGGGGGCTGTGAACACTGAAGCTTTCTTT
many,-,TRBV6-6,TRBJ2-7,CASSPGPPYEQYF,TGTGCCAGCAGCCCGGGACCCCCCTACGAGCAGTACTTC
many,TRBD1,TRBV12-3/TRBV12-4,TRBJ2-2,CASNTGDHTGELFF,TGTGCCAGCAATACAGGGGACCACACCGGGGAGCTGTTTTTT
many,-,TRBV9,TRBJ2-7,CASSVDGRSWEQYF,TGTGCCAGCAGCGTAGATGGGCGTTCCTGGGAGCAGTACTTC
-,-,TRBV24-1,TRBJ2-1,CATSDFTPNEQFF,TGTGCCACCAGTGATTTTACGCCTAATGAGCAGTTCTTC
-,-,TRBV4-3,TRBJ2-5,CASSQDPTNGIQETQYF,TGCGCCAGCAGCCAAGATCCGACTAATGGCATCCAAGAGACCCAGTACTTC
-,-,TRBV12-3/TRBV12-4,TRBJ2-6,CASRRQLISGANVLTF,TGTGCCAGCAGGCGACAGCTTATCTCTGGGGCCAACGTCCTGACTTTC